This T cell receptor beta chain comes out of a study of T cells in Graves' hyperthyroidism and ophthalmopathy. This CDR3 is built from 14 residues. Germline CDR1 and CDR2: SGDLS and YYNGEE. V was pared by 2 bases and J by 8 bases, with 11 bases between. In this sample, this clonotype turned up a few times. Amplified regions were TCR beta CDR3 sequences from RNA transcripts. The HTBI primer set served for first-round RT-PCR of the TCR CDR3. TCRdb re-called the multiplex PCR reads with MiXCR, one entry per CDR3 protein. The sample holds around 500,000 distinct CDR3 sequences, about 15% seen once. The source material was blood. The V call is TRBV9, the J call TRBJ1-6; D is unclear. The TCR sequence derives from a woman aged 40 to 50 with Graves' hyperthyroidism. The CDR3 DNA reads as TGTGCCAGCAGCGTGGGCAGTAGGGATTCACCCCTCCACTTT. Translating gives CASSVGSRDSPLHF.